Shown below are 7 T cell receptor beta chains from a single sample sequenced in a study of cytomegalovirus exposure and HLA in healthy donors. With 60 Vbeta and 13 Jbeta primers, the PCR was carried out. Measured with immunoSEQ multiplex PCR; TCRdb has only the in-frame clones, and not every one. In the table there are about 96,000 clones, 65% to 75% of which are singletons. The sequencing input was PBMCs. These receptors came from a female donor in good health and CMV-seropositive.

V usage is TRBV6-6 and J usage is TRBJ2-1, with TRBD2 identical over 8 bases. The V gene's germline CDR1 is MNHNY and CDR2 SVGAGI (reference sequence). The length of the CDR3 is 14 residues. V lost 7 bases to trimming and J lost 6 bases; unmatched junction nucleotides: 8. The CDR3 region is CASNPGLGGNEQFF. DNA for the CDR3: TGTGCCAGCAACCCGGGACTAGGTGGCAATGAGCAGTTCTTC.

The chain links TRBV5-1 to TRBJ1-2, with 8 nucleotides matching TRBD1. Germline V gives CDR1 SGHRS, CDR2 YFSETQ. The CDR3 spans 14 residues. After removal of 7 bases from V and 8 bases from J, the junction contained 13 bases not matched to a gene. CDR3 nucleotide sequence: TGCGCCAGCCCTCCCTCGGACAGGGTAGAGGGCTACACCTTC. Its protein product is CASPPSDRVEGYTF.

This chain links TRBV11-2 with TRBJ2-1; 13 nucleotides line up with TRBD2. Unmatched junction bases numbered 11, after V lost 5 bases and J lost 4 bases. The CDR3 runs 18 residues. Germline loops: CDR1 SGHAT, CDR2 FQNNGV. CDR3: CASSITSGRAYGYNEQFF. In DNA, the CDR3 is TGTGCCAGCAGCATAACTAGCGGGAGGGCCTACGGATACAATGAGCAGTTCTTC. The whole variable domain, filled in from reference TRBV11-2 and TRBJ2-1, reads EAGVAQSPRYKIIEKRQSVAFWCNPISGHATLYWYQQILGQGPKLLIQFQNNGVVDDSQLPKDRFSAERLKGVDSTLKIQPAKLEDSAVYLCASSITSGRAYGYNEQFFGPGTRLTVL.

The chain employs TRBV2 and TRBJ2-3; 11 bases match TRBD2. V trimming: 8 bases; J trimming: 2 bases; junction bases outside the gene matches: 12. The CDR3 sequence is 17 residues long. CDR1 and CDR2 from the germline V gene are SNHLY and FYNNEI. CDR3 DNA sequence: TGTGCCAGCTCTCCCTCTCTGACTAGCGGGAACACAGATACGCAGTATTTT. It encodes CASSPSLTSGNTDTQYF.

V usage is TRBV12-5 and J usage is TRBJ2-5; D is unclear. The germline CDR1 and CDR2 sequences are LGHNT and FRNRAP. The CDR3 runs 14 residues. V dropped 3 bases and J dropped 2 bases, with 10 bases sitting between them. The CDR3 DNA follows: TGTGCTAGTGGTTTAGGTCTAGAGCAAGAGACCCAGTACTTC. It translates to CASGLGLEQETQYF.

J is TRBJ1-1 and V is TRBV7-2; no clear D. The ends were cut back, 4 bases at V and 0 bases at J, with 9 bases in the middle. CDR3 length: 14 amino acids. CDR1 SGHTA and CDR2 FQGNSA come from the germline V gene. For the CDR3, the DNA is TGTGCCAGCAGCTGGGCCCGCCTGAACACTGAAGCTTTCTTT. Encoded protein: CASSWARLNTEAFF.

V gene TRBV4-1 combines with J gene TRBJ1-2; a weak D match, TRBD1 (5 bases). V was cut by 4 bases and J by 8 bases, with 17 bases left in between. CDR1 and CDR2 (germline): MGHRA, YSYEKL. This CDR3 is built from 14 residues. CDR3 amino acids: CASSLPPTGRGYTF. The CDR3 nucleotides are TGCGCCAGCAGCCTCCCCCCCACAGGTCGGGGCTACACCTTC.